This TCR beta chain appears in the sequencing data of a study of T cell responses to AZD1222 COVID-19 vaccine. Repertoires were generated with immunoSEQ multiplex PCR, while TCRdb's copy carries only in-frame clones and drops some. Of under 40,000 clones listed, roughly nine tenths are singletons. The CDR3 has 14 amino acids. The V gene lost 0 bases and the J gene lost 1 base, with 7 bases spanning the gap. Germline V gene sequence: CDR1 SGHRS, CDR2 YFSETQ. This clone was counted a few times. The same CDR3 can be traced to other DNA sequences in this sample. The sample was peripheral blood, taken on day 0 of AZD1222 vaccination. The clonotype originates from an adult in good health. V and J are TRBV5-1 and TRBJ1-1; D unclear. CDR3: CASSLAGPNTEAFF. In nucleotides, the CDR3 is TGCGCCAGCAGCTTGGCTGGGCCGAACACTGAAGCTTTCTTT.